This T cell receptor (beta chain) was identified in a study of beta chain features in type 1 diabetes. Per germline, CDR1 MNHEY and CDR2 SVGAGI. V was pared by 6 bases and J by 3 bases, with 13 bases between. The CDR3 has 14 amino acids. Expressed TCRB transcripts were sequenced, since all the RNA that had been isolated was reverse transcribed. Measured with immunoSEQ multiplex PCR; TCRdb has only the in-frame clones, and not every one. The sample lists about 300,000 clones; about 13% were seen once. Regarding the study as a whole: Cells with high TCR expression could be over-represented when cDNA is sequenced. Moderate yet significant TCRB CDR3 shortening was seen in Type 1 diabetes patients in all four CD4+ subsets. For patients, the naive, central memory and Treg TCRB repertoires appeared more alike than for healthy donors.

The sample holds a few counts of this clone. No antigen is known for it. The specimen sequenced was naive CD4+ T cells from blood. This TCR came from a woman younger than 30 with type 1 diabetes. The rearrangement uses TRBV6-5 and TRBJ2-3; tentatively, D is TRBD2 (5 bases). CDR3 sequence: CASSRGVGTDTQYF. CDR3 coding DNA: TGTGCCAGCAGCCGGGGAGTGGGGACAGATACGCAGTATTTT.